The clone carrying this TCR beta chain was found many times. TCRdb reanalysed the RT-PCR reads using MiXCR and keeps one entry per CDR3 protein. This table holds hundreds of thousands of distinct CDR3 sequences, 16% found once. The CDR3 runs 15 residues. CDR1 and CDR2 (germline): MNHNS, SASEGT. Trimming pared 6 bases from V and 8 bases from J, leaving 22 bases between. The sample is drawn from a study of patients and donors after allogeneic stem cell transplantation. The chain joins TRBV6-1 to TRBJ1-2, with a tentative D call TRBD1 (5 bases). This receptor was obtained from a human donor who was either an allogeneic HSCT recipient or a stem cell or donor lymphocyte infusion donor (not recorded which). It is not recorded whose cells these are; they may come from a transplant donor. Sequencing input: blood, either unsorted or a sorted T cell fraction (not recorded which). The CDR3 bases are TGTGCCAGCAGCCGCGGGACCCGCCACCAAGGAGGCTACACCTTC. Amino acids: CASSRGTRHQGGYTF.